This T cell receptor beta chain was found in a study of T cells in Graves' hyperthyroidism and ophthalmopathy (dated by TCRdb to about 2019). Regarding the research as a whole: Peripheral blood was sampled at the time of initial diagnosis, prior to any treatment. To identify TCR V-J signatures that set the groups apart, the researchers used a discovery cohort of 95 to 100 patients, made up of 40 to 45 with Graves' ophthalmopathy and 57 with stable Graves' hyperthyroidism. Prospective prediction of ophthalmopathy was tested in an independent validation cohort consisting of 18 hyperthyroidism patients and some 16 patients who later progressed to ophthalmopathy. The approximately 95 discovery patients were divided at random into training and test sets in a 7:3 ratio. In addition, the study compared T-cell repertoires in thyroid tissue and in blood from over 5 Graves' hyperthyroidism patients. Following sampling, methimazole starting at 30 mg daily was given to hyperthyroidism patients, and high-dose intravenous methylprednisolone was given to ophthalmopathy patients. The paper describes TCR Vbeta CDR3 sequencing of roughly 130 peripheral blood samples, made up of about 40 ophthalmopathy patients, 70 to 80 hyperthyroidism patients and approximately 17 progressor patients.

Stable Graves' hyperthyroidism was defined as no progression to ophthalmopathy during 18 months of follow-up. The hyperthyroidism patients were between 18 and 65 years old and newly diagnosed, with a disease duration of less than 2 months. Patients with uncontrolled infections, other autoimmune diseases, pregnancy or lactation were excluded. Diagnoses relied on clinical symptoms, serum thyroxine and TRAb, thyroid ultrasound and orbital computed tomography. PBMCs were separated from 7.5 to 10 ml of fresh peripheral blood using Ficoll-Paque density gradient centrifugation. Trizol reagent was used to extract total RNA, and RNA quality was then checked on an Agilent 2100 Bioanalyzer. What the authors observed across the whole study: Most expanded thyroid clonotypes (frequency above 0.001) were also found in blood, which suggests that blood repertoires may mirror thyroid immune responses. A 13 V-J signature model separated ophthalmopathy from stable hyperthyroidism, with around 88% sensitivity and 81.08% specificity in cross-validation and 80%/75% in testing. Sample size was not statistically predetermined, and blinding of investigators to group allocation was not performed. In validation, progression to ophthalmopathy was predicted by the model with approximately 67% sensitivity and around 76% specificity, a median of 6.5 months before onset.

In its sample, this clonotype was seen many times. This clone's antigen is unknown. No base quality information exists; no much larger clone differs at one position. The TCR beta CDR3 regions were amplified from the RNA transcripts. The TCR CDR3 was subjected to a first round of RT-PCR using the HTBI primer set and the Qiagen OneStep RT-PCR kit. A second multiplex PCR round built the libraries, followed by size selection and purification. Paired-end sequencing of the libraries was performed with 100 bp reads on an Illumina HiSeq2000. In the original analysis: SOAPnuke was used to process the raw data, throwing out any read that contained adapters or uncalled bases, had a mean Phred below 15, or lacked an exact constant-primer or identifier match. COPE v1.2.5 was used to merge high-quality paired reads, and clonotypes were defined as unique nucleotide sequences. MiTCR v1.1 was used to align clonotypes to the IMGT TRBV, TRBD and TRBJ reference segments. The analysis included only V-J combinations with a frequency above 0.0001, which together covered around 99% of the repertoires. The TCS score was defined as the ratio of F50 (clonal expansion) to E x V (chaos), calculated using BLOSUM62-based TCRdist between CDR3 peptides within each V-J. Welch's t-statistics and random forest reduced several hundred V-J features to 10 to 15, which were used in a naive Bayes classifier (R e1071). The raw public data were reprocessed by TCRdb itself: fastp quality trimming at Q25, MiXCR clonotype calling, in-frame beta chains only. All rows with the same CDR3 protein become a single entry with the most common DNA and genes. The V and J calls come from TCRdb's annotation, not from the publication. Within this sample are 300,000 or so distinct CDR3 sequences, with around a fifth of them counted one time only. The ten largest clones capture roughly 52% of the sample.

The sample taken for sequencing was blood. This TCR was recovered from a woman between 50 and 59 years old with Graves' hyperthyroidism.

This receptor carries the CDR3 CASSPPSTDTQYF. The sequence in DNA is TGTGCCAGCTCACCACCTAGCACAGATACGCAGTATTTT. Recombination connected TRBV18 to TRBJ2-3; the D gene lacks a confident call. For CDR1 and CDR2, the germline V gene lists KGHSH and LQKENI. From the cysteine up to the phenylalanine, the CDR3 has a length of 13 residues. Only the CDR3 DNA is retained, 39 bases long and in frame from the first base. V loses 0 bases of germline sequence and J loses 0 bases, and the interval between the two ends is 1 base.